The T cell receptor (beta chain) described here comes from a study of regulatory T cells in long-lasting Graves disease. This clonotype was seen a handful of times. Arm-PCR of CDR3 regions and iRepertoire HTBI primers were the basis on which TCR beta libraries were built. TCRdb analysed the multiplex PCR reads with MiXCR anew, one entry per CDR3 protein. This table has roughly 360,000 distinct CDR3 sequences, about 10% appearing once. The time point here: newly diagnosed GD, antithyroid drugs for less than 3 months. Construction of the TCR library relied on RNA isolated from PBMCs. The V gene's germline CDR1 is SQVTM and CDR2 ANQGSEA. This CDR3 has 13 amino acids. Trimming cost V 7 bases and J 8 bases, with 20 bases left between them. Separately, the same data were catalogued under a study of T cells in Graves' hyperthyroidism and ophthalmopathy. That publication notes: Graves' hyperthyroidism without ophthalmopathy progression within 18 months was termed stable. Among clonotypes expanded in thyroid above 0.001, most were also found in blood.

This rearrangement joins TRBV29-1 to TRBJ1-2, with D possibly matching TRBD1 (6 bases). Sample: peripheral blood mononuclear cells (PBMCs), taken at new diagnosis, from a patient treated with antithyroid drugs. This TCR was recovered from a woman younger than 35 with Graves disease. CDR3 sequence: CSGQDFFNGGYTF. CDR3 DNA: TGCAGCGGACAGGACTTCTTTAACGGGGGCTACACCTTC.